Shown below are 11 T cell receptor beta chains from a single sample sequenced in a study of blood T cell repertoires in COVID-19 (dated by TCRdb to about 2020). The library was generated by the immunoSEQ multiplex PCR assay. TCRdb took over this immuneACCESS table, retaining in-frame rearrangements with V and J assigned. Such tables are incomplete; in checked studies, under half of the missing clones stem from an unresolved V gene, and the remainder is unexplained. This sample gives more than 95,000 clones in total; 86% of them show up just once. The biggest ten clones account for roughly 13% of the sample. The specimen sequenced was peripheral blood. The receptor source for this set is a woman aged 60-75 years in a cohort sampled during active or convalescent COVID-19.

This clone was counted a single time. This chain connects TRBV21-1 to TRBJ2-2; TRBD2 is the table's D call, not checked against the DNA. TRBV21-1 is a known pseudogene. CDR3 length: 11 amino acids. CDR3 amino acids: CASTSTGELFF. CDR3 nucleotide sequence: TGTGCCAGCACCTCTACCGGGGAGCTGTTTTTT.

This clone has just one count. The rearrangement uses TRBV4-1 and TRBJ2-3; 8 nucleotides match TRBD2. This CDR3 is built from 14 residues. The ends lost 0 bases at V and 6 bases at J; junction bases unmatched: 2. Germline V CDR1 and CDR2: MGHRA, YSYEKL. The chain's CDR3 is CASSQDSSGDTQYF. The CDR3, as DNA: TGCGCCAGCAGCCAAGATTCTAGCGGGGATACGCAGTATTTT.

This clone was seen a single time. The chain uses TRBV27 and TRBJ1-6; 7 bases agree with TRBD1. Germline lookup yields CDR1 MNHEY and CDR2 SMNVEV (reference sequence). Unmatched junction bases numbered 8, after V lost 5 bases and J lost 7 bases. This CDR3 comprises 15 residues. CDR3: CASSPGDSPNSPLHF. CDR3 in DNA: TGTGCCAGCAGTCCCGGGGACAGCCCAAATTCACCCCTCCACTTT.

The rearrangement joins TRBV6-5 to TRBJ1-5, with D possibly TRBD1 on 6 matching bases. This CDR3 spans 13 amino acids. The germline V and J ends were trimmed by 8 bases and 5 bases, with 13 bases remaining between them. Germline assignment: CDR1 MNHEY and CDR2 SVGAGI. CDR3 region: CASRDTNYQPQHF. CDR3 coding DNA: TGTGCCAGCCGGGACACCAACTATCAGCCCCAGCATTTT.

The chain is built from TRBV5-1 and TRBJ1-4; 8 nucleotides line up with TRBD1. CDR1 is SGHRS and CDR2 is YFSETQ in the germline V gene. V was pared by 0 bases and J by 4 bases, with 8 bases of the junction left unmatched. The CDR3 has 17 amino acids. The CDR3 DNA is TGCGCCAGCAGCTTGGGATTGCGGGACAGGATTAATGAAAAACTGTTTTTT. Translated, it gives CASSLGLRDRINEKLFF.

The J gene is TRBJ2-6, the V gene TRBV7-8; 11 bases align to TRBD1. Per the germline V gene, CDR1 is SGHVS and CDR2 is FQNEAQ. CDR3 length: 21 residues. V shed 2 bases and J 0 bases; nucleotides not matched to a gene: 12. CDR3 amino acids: CASSLILRTGGSYSGANVLTF. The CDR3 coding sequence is TGTGCCAGCAGCTTAATCCTACGGACAGGGGGCTCTTACTCTGGGGCCAACGTCCTGACTTTC. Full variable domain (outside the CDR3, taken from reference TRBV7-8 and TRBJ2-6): GAGVSQSPRYKVAKRGQDVALRCDPISGHVSLFWYQQALGQGPEFLTYFQNEAQLDKSGLPSDRFFAERPEGSVSTLKIQRTQQEDSAVYLCASSLILRTGGSYSGANVLTFGAGSRLTVL.

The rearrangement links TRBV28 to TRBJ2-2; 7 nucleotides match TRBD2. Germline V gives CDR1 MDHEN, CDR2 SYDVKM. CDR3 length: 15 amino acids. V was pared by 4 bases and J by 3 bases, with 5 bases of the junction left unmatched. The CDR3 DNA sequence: TGTGCCAGCAGTTGGGGCGGGAGAGACACCGGGGAGCTGTTTTTT. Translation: CASSWGGRDTGELFF.

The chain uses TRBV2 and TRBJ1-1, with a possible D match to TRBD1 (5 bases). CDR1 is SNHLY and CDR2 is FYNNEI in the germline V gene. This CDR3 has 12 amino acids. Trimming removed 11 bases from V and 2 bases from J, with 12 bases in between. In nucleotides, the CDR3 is TGTGCCGGGGGGACCTACAACACTGAAGCTTTCTTT. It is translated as CAGGTYNTEAFF. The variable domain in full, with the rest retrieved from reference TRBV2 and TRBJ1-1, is EPEVTQTPSHQVTQMGQEVILRCVPISNHLYFYWYRQILGQKVEFLVSFYNNEISEKSEIFDDQFSVERPDGSNFTLKIRSTKLEDSAMYFCAGGTYNTEAFFGQGTRLTVV.

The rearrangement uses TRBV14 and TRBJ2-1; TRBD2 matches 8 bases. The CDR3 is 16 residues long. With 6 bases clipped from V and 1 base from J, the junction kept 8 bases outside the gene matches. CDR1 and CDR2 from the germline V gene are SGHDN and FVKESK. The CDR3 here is CASSTLASGSYNEQFF. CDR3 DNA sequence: TGTGCCAGCAGTACCCTGGCTAGCGGGTCCTACAATGAGCAGTTCTTC.

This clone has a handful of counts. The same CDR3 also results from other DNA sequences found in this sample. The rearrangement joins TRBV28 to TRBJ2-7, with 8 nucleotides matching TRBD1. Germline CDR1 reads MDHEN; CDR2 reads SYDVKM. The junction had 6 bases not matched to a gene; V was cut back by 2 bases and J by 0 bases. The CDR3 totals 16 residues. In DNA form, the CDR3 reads TGTGCCAGCAGTTTAATCGGGCAGGGGGCCTCCTACGAGCAGTACTTC. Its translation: CASSLIGQGASYEQYF.

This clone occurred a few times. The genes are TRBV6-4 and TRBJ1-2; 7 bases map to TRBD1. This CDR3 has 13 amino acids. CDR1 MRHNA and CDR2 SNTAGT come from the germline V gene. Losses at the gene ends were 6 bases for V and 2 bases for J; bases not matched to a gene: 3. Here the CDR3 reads CASSPTGNYGYTF. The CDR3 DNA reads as TGTGCCAGCAGCCCGACAGGGAACTATGGCTACACCTTC.